The T cell receptor (beta chain) described here comes from a study of identical twins. Study conclusions and caveats: High-abundance cord blood beta clonotypes had fewer insertions; memory repertoires showed none. It was possible that invariant MAIT and iNKT cells partly confounded the zero-insertion analyses.

TCRdb reprocessed the 5' RACE reads with MiXCR, giving one entry per CDR3 protein. Of about 240,000 distinct CDR3 sequences in the sample, approximately 10% were seen once. With respect to this clonotype: Its specificity is unknown.

This CDR3 comprises 15 residues. Trimming cost V 6 bases and J 4 bases, with 18 bases left between them. Germline loops: CDR1 LGHDT, CDR2 YNNKEL (reference sequence). This rearrangement joins TRBV3-1 to TRBJ1-2; a possible D gene is TRBD1 (6 bases). Sequencing input: memory T cells sorted from blood. The receptor was isolated from a man aged 45-60 years in good health. CDR3 in DNA: TGTGCCAGCAGACCCAATCGGGGGGCCCGCTATGGCTACACCTTC. Residues: CASRPNRGARYGYTF.